These T cell receptor beta chains were read from a single sample in a study of T cell repertoires in cytomegalovirus infection. Each CDR3 protein gets one entry after TCRdb re-called the reads with MiXCR. The sample holds about 260,000 distinct CDR3 sequences; roughly 9.1% are singletons and the top ten take around 16%. The sample was PBMCs. The source of these receptors is a human donor in good health (CMV status not recorded). Some clones in this sample may be carry-over from other donors' samples. CDR3s include the opening cysteine and the closing phenylalanine or tryptophan. A D gene is named only where the DNA matches it firmly. The size of a clone is reported for some rows only, either as once, few or many, or as a class for expanded clones.

>TRBV20-1|TRBD1|many|TRBJ1-4
CSAPRTGEEKLFF
>TRBV7-9|-|many|TRBJ2-7
CASSIERSYEQYF
>TRBV12-3/TRBV12-4|TRBD2|many|TRBJ2-1
CASSFPSSGGASKQFF
>TRBV12-3/TRBV12-4|-|many|TRBJ2-5
CASSRKETQYF
>TRBV7-8|-|many|TRBJ1-5
CASSSRGWGDQPQHF
>TRBV12-5|TRBD2|few|TRBJ2-3
CASGLVLAGAPDTQYF
>TRBV30|-|many|TRBJ1-1
CAWSALRGTEAFF
>TRBV7-2|-|many|TRBJ1-2
CASSLGPGADYTF
>TRBV28|-|-|TRBJ2-1
CASRTTGINEQFF
>TRBV12-3/TRBV12-4|TRBD1|many|TRBJ2-7
CASRRQGTYEQYF
>TRBV7-2|TRBD1|many|TRBJ2-5
CASTSGTGSETQYF
>TRBV7-2|-|many|TRBJ1-2
CASSNPDNYGYTF
>TRBV14|-|many|TRBJ2-7
CASSQDRARWYEQYF
>TRBV7-9|-|many|TRBJ2-7
CASSPNPGGTEKQYF
>TRBV28|-|many|TRBJ1-2
CASSLEQVYGYTF
>TRBV30|-|few|TRBJ2-7
CAWRGLSYEQYF
>TRBV7-2|-|-|TRBJ2-7
CASSLIGGSDEQYF
>TRBV7-2|TRBD1|many|TRBJ1-4
CASSARTGNNEKLFF
>TRBV20-1|TRBD2|once|TRBJ2-5
CSATTSGRQETQYF
>TRBV20-1|-|many|TRBJ1-5
CSARPSVNQPQHF
>TRBV12-5|-|many|TRBJ1-1
CASGRITPPFGQTDTEAFF
>TRBV6-6|TRBD1|many|TRBJ1-5
CASGPGTGNQPQHF
>TRBV7-2|-|-|TRBJ2-5
CASSRLAGETQYF
>TRBV4-3|TRBD1|few|TRBJ1-5
CASSQEVIETGDRQPQHF
>TRBV6-2/TRBV6-3|-|many|TRBJ2-7
CASSYSHLGSGEQYF
>TRBV28|-|many|TRBJ1-1
CASTQERTRYTEAFF